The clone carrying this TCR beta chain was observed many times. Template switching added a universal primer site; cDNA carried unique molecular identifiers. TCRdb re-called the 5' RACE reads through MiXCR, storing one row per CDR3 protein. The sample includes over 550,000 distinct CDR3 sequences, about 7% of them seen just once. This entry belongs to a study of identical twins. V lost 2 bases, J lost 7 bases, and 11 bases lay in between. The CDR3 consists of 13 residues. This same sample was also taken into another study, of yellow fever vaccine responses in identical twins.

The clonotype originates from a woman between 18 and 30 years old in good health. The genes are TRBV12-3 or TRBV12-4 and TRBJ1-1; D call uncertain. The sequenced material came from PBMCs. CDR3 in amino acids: CASSLSRAREAFF. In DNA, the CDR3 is TGTGCCAGCAGTTTAAGTCGGGCGCGTGAAGCTTTCTTT.